This T cell receptor beta chain was observed in a study of blood T cell repertoires in COVID-19 (dated by TCRdb to 2018 to 2021). About the study as a whole: Samples covering the acute and convalescent phases of COVID-19 were provided by collaborators in the United States, Italy and Spain. The material from the prospective study consisted of cDNA or gDNA derived from T cells, B-cell-depleted T cells, or PBMCs. Deeply sampled blood TCRbeta repertoires from subjects exposed to, actively infected with, or recovered from COVID-19 were included in the dataset. A freely available public database, intended as a resource for researchers studying the immune response to SARS-CoV-2, is where the repertoires were released. The samples were drawn from two sources: the first 160 participants of the ongoing ImmuneRACE study, and 950 to 1,500 subjects contributed by 6 global collaborators. Nearly every sample came with metadata listing a de-identified subject ID, COVID-19 status, age in years and sex. Where available, HLA class I and class II types were obtained from metadata supplied by the sample provider rather than from assay-based typing. General study outcomes and caveats: The quantity of clinical and demographic metadata differed by source and by participant and was supplied without curation.

The immunoSEQ Assay, a bias-controlled multiplex PCR, was used to amplify TCRbeta CDR3 regions from genomic DNA. The authors processed their data as follows. Nucleated cell counts per sample were estimated from amplification of reference gene primers within the assay. To quantify the absolute abundance of each unique TCRbeta CDR3 rearrangement, sequence reads were collapsed and filtered. Productive Simpson clonality was computed per sample as the square root of Simpson's diversity index over productive rearrangements. Held by TCRdb, this immuneACCESS table contains in-frame sequences only and omits some clones. Under half of the omission traces to an unresolved V gene where checked; the cause of the rest is unknown. V, J and clone size were drawn from that table, and D and trimming were deduced from the DNA. This sample comprises 250,000 to 300,000 clones, roughly nine tenths of them detected only once. Over 9.5% of the sample belongs to the ten largest clones.

One collaborating source in Seattle enrolled patients during active infection and followed them longitudinally through the course of disease. Whole blood was collected in K2EDTA tubes by collaborating institutions according to the institutions' own protocols. Collaborator samples were shipped for TCRbeta analysis as frozen whole blood, isolated PBMCs, or DNA extracted from either sample type. For this clone: Its antigen remains unidentified. No base quality values were provided; no much bigger clone lies one nucleotide off.

The receptor was derived from a woman between 25 and 40 years old with COVID-19, enrolled during active disease. The sequenced sample consisted of peripheral blood.

The CDR3 amino acid sequence is: CASRKIQGTKNIQYF. The DNA sequence is as follows: TGTGCCAGCAGAAAGATTCAGGGTACCAAAAACATTCAGTACTTC. The sequence is built from TRBV6-5 and TRBJ2-4, and possibly TRBD1, on 5 matching bases. V sheds 6 bases and J sheds 2 bases, leaving 14 bases between their ends. From the cysteine through the phenylalanine, the CDR3 covers 15 amino acids. The retained sequence is limited to the CDR3, 45 bases, with the frame set at the first base. Reading the germline V gene gives CDR1 MNHEY and CDR2 SVGAGI.